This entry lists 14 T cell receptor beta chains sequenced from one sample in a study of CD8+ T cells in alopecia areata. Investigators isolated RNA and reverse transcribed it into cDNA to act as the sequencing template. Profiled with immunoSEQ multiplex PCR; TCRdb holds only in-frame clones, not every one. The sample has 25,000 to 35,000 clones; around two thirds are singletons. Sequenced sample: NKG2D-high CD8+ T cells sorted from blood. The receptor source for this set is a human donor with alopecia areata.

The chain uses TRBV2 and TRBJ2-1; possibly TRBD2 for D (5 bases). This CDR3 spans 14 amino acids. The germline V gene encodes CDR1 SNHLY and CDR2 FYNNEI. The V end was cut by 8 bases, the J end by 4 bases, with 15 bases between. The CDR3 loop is CASSPLTTYNEQFF. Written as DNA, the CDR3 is TGTGCCAGCTCGCCTTTGACTACGTACAATGAGCAGTTCTTC. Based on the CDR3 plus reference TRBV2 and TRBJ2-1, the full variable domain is EPEVTQTPSHQVTQMGQEVILRCVPISNHLYFYWYRQILGQKVEFLVSFYNNEISEKSEIFDDQFSVERPDGSNFTLKIRSTKLEDSAMYFCASSPLTTYNEQFFGPGTRLTVL.

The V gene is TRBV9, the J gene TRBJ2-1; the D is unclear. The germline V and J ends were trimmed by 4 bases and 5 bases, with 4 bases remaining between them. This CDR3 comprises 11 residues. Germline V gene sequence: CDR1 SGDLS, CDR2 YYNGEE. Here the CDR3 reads CASSTHNEQFF. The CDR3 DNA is TGTGCCAGCAGCACCCACAATGAGCAGTTCTTC.

The CDR3 loop reads CSVEGQDYGYTF. For the CDR3, the DNA is TGCAGCGTTGAGGGACAGGACTATGGCTACACCTTC. The chain has TRBV29-1 and TRBJ1-2, with 8 nucleotides matching TRBD1. CDR1 SQVTM and CDR2 ANQGSEA come from the germline V gene. Trimming at V came to 3 bases and at J to 3 bases, leaving 0 bases not matched to a gene. This CDR3 has 12 amino acids.

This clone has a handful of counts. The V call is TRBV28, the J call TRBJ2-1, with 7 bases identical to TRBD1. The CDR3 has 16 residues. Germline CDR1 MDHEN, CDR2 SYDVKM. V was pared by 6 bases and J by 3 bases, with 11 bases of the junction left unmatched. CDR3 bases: TGTGCCAGCAGGATAGGACAGGTCGCCGACTACAATGAGCAGTTCTTC. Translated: CASRIGQVADYNEQFF.

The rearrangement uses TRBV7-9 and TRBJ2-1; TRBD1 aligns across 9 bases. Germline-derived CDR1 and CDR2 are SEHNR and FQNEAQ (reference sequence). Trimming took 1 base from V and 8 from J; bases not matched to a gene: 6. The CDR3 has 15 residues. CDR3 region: CASSLVGTGSHEQFF. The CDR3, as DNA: TGTGCCAGCAGCTTAGTAGGGACAGGGTCCCATGAGCAGTTCTTC.

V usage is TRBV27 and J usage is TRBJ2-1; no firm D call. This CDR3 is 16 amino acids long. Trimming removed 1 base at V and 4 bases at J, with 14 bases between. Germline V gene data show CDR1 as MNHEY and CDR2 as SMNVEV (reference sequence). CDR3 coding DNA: TGTGCCAGCAGTTTATTTTCGGATACTTCTTACAATGAGCAGTTCTTC. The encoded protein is CASSLFSDTSYNEQFF.

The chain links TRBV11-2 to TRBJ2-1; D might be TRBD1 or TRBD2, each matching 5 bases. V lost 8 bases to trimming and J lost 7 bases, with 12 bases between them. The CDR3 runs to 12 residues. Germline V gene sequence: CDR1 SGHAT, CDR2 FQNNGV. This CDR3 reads CASEVGTNEQFF. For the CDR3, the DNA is TGTGCCAGCGAGGTGGGGACGAATGAGCAGTTCTTC.

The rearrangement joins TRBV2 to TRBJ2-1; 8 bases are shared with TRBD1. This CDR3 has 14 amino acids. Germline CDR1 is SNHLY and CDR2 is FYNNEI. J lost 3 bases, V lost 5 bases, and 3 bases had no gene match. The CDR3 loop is CASSRTGNYNEQFF. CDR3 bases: TGTGCCAGCAGTAGGACAGGGAACTACAATGAGCAGTTCTTC.

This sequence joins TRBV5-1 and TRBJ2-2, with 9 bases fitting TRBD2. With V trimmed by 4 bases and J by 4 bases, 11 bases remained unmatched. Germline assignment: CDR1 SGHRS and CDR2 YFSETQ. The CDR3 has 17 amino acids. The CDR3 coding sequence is TGCGCCAGCAGCCACGTACCGGGACTAGCAGGCACCGGGGAGCTGTTTTTT. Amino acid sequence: CASSHVPGLAGTGELFF.

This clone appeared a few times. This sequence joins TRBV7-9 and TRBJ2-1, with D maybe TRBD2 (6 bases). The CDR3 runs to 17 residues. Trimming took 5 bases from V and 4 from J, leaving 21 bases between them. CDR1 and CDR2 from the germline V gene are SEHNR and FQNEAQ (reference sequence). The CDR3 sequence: CASSQIERTTTYNEQFF. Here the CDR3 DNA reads TGTGCCAGCAGCCAAATCGAACGGACTACCACTTACAATGAGCAGTTCTTC.

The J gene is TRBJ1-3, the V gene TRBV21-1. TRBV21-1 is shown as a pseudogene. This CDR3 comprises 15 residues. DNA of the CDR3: TGTGCCAGCAGCATCGGACGGAGGGCTGGAAACACCATATATTTT. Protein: CASSIGRRAGNTIYF.

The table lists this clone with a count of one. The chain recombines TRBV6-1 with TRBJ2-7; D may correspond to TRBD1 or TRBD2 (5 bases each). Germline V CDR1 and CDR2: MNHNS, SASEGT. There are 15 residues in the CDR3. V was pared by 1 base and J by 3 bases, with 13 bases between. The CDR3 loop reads CASSEDGTDYYEQYF. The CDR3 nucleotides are TGTGCCAGCAGTGAAGATGGGACGGATTACTACGAGCAGTACTTC.

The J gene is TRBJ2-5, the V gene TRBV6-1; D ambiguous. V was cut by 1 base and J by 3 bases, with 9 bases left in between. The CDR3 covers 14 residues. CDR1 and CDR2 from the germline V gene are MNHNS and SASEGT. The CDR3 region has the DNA TGTGCCAGCAGTGAAGATTGGGTCGAAGAGACCCAGTACTTC. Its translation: CASSEDWVEETQYF.

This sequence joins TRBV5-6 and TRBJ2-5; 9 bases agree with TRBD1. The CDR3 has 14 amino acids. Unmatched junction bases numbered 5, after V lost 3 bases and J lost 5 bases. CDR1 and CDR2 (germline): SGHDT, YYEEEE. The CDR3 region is CASSSIDRGETQYF. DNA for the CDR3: TGTGCCAGCAGCTCCATAGACAGGGGGGAGACCCAGTACTTC.